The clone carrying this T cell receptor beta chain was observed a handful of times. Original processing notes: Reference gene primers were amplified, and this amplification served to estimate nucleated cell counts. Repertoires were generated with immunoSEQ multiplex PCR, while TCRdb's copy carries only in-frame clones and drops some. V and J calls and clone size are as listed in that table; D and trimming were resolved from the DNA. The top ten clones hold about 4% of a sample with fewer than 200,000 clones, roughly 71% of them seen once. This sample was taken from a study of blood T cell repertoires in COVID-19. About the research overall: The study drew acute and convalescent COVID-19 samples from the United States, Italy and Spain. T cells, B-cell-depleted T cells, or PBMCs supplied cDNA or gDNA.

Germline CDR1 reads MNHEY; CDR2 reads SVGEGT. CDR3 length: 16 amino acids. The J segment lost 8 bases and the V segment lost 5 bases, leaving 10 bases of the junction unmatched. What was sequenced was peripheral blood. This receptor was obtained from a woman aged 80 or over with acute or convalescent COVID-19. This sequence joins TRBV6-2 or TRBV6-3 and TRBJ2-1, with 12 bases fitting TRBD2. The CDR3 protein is CASSKASGGAFDEQFF. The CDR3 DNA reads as TGTGCCAGCAGTAAAGCTAGCGGGGGGGCCTTTGATGAGCAGTTCTTC.